Shown below are 20 T cell receptor beta chains from a single sample sequenced in a study of blood T cells in healthy people across ages. Primers used in a second PCR of about 6 to 11 cycles were a sample-barcoded 5' primer and a J-beta primer mix. TCRdb recomputed calls from the 5' RACE reads with MiXCR, one row per CDR3 protein. Of some 710,000 distinct CDR3 sequences listed, 35% to 60% are singletons. The sequenced material came from blood. The source of these receptors is a man at least 80 years old in good health.

This clonotype has more than one count but fewer than ten. V and J are TRBV7-9 and TRBJ2-3; perhaps TRBD2 as D (6 bases). The V gene's germline CDR1 is SEHNR and CDR2 FQNEAQ (reference sequence). Trimming left V 4 bases short and J 3 bases short, with 14 bases between. The CDR3 consists of 15 residues. The CDR3 sequence is CASSWGLSETDTQYF. The CDR3 region has the DNA TGTGCCAGCAGCTGGGGACTGTCGGAGACAGATACGCAGTATTTT. The full variable domain, with the rest looked up from reference TRBV7-9 and TRBJ2-3, is DTGVSQNPRHKITKRGQNVTFRCDPISEHNRLYWYRQTLGQGPEFLTYFQNEAQLEKSRLLSDRFSAERPKGSFSTLEIQRTEQGDSAMYLCASSWGLSETDTQYFGPGTRLTVL.

This clonotype was found a few times. V gene TRBV7-2 combines with J gene TRBJ2-5, with 8 nucleotides matching TRBD2. The DNA matches TRBJ2-7 better at its end, which makes the J call doubtful. This CDR3 contains 15 residues. Germline V CDR1 and CDR2: SGHTA, FQGNSA. Written as DNA, the CDR3 is TGTGCCAGCAGCTTTACGTCCAGCGGGGGCAACGAGCAGTACTTC. Protein: CASSFTSSGGNEQYF.

CDR3 DNA sequence: TGTGCCAGCAGCCAAGTAAAAACTAGCGGGAGTACTGGGGCCAACGTCCTGACTTTC. It encodes CASSQVKTSGSTGANVLTF. The V and J genes are TRBV4-2 and TRBJ2-6; 11 nucleotides match TRBD2. V lost 1 base and J lost 2; bases outside the gene matches: 7. Per the germline V gene, CDR1 is LGHNA and CDR2 is YNFKEQ. This CDR3 has 19 residues.

This chain uses TRBV6-6 with TRBJ2-3; 9 bases fit TRBD2. This CDR3 comprises 15 residues. Germline V gene data show CDR1 as MNHNY and CDR2 as SVGAGI (reference sequence). V lost 4 bases, J lost 14 bases, and 16 bases stayed unmatched. This chain's CDR3 is CASSFASGEHRYAYF. The CDR3 nucleotides are TGTGCCAGCAGTTTCGCTAGCGGGGAGCACAGATACGCGTATTTT.

The CDR3 loop reads CATSRGKQSQETQYF. Written as DNA, the CDR3 is TGTGCCACCAGCAGAGGGAAACAGAGCCAAGAGACCCAGTACTTC. This chain links TRBV15 with TRBJ2-5, with D unclear. The CDR3 contains 15 residues. Germline assignment: CDR1 LNHNV and CDR2 YYDKDF (reference sequence). V lost 1 base to trimming and J lost 1 base, with 10 bases between them.

CDR3 nucleotide sequence: TGTGCCAGCAGCTTAGAAACAGGGGGCGCAGATACGCAGTATTTT. It codes for CASSLETGGADTQYF. The chain joins TRBV11-2 to TRBJ2-3; 9 bases align to TRBD1. With V trimmed by 0 bases and J by 4 bases, 2 bases remained unmatched. The CDR3 covers 15 residues. In germline, CDR1 is SGHAT, CDR2 FQNNGV.

The chain has TRBV20-1 and TRBJ2-1; 13 bases line up with TRBD2. The CDR3 length is 14 residues. V lost 5 bases and J lost 9; bases outside the gene matches: 7. CDR1 is DFQATT and CDR2 is SNEGSKA in the germline V gene (reference sequence). The CDR3 spells CSASGLAGVGEQFF. The CDR3 DNA reads as TGCAGTGCTTCAGGACTAGCGGGAGTGGGTGAGCAGTTCTTC.

This clonotype was seen a handful of times. The CDR3 is CSAVPAQGGNRDIGYTF. CDR3 in DNA: TGCAGTGCTGTGCCCGCCCAGGGGGGGAACCGAGATATCGGCTACACCTTC. The rearrangement uses TRBV20-1 and TRBJ1-2, with 7 bases lining up with TRBD1. Germline V lookup: CDR1 DFQATT, CDR2 SNEGSKA (reference sequence). Germline trimming cut 5 bases from V and 8 bases from J; bases unmatched to any gene: 23. The CDR3 sequence is 17 residues long.

The chain carries TRBV20-1 and TRBJ1-4; D is ambiguous. V was cut by 0 bases and J by 0 bases, with 11 bases left in between. This CDR3 region has 16 residues. Germline-derived CDR1 and CDR2 are DFQATT and SNEGSKA (reference sequence). The CDR3 loop reads CSARDFAGTTNEKLFF. DNA for the CDR3: TGCAGTGCTAGAGATTTCGCGGGAACAACTAATGAAAAACTGTTTTTT.

This clonotype was seen only a few times. The chain uses TRBV20-1 and TRBJ2-7, with D unclear. This CDR3 is 16 amino acids long. The germline V and J ends were trimmed by 5 bases and 2 bases, with 22 bases remaining between them. The germline CDR1 and CDR2 sequences are DFQATT and SNEGSKA (reference sequence). Written as DNA, the CDR3 is TGCAGTGCTCACAGCATTGAACGGTCGCCAACCTACGAGCAGTACTTC. Translation gives CSAHSIERSPTYEQYF.

The chain is built from TRBV5-1 and TRBJ2-3; no clear D. The germline gives CDR1 SGHRS, CDR2 YFSETQ. The CDR3 has 15 residues. V lost 4 bases to trimming and J lost 4 bases, with 16 bases between them. CDR3 protein: CASSPPLESSDTQYF. CDR3 nucleotide sequence: TGCGCCAGCAGCCCGCCCCTCGAATCGTCAGATACGCAGTATTTT.

This rearrangement joins TRBV4-3 to TRBJ2-2; tentative D call: TRBD2 (5 bases). The germline CDR1 and CDR2 sequences are LGHNA and YSLEER. This CDR3 contains 15 residues. V lost 1 base to trimming and J lost 4 bases, with 10 bases between them. The CDR3 coding sequence is TGCGCCAGCAGCCAAGTCCCTAGCCCCACCGGGGAGCTGTTTTTT. It encodes CASSQVPSPTGELFF.

The genes are TRBV5-1 and TRBJ2-5; possible D gene TRBD1, 5 bases. TRBJ2-7 matches the DNA end more closely, so the J call is doubtful. This CDR3 has 16 residues. Germline CDR1 SGHRS, CDR2 YFSETQ. In DNA, the CDR3 is TGCGCCAGCAGCCCCGAACCAGGGAAGGCCAACTACGAGCAGTACTTC. Its protein product is CASSPEPGKANYEQYF.

The chain carries TRBV19 and TRBJ2-3; 8 bases are a match to TRBD1. This CDR3 comprises 15 residues. The germline V gene has CDR1 LNHDA and CDR2 SQIVND (reference sequence). The V segment lost 4 bases and the J segment 1 base; nucleotides outside the gene matches: 4. The CDR3 sequence: CASSTGQVRTDTQYF. The CDR3 region has the DNA TGTGCCAGTAGTACGGGACAGGTCCGCACAGATACGCAGTATTTT.

This clonotype occurred once. A much larger clone lies a single base off, so this may be a read error. This rearrangement joins TRBV12-3 or TRBV12-4 to TRBJ2-7; no reliable D call. This CDR3 contains 11 residues. The CDR3 DNA reads as TGTGTCAGCACCGCCGTGGACCCTAAGTACTTC. Protein: CVSTAVDPKYF.

The chain recombines TRBV7-2 with TRBJ2-1; D remains ambiguous. V dropped 0 bases and J dropped 6 bases, with 12 bases sitting between them. CDR1 is SGHTA and CDR2 is FQGNSA in the germline V gene. The CDR3 is made up of 15 amino acids. CDR3 nucleotide sequence: TGTGCCAGCAGCTTAGCGGTGGGCAGCTTCAATGAGCAGTTCTTC. Protein sequence: CASSLAVGSFNEQFF.

This clonotype came up a few times. This chain joins TRBV12-3 or TRBV12-4 and TRBJ2-7, with D tentatively TRBD2 (5 bases). The CDR3 contains 14 residues. Deletions cut 5 bases from V and 7 bases from J, with 18 bases between. This CDR3 is CASSPRSSSGEQYF. In DNA form, the CDR3 reads TGTGCCAGCAGTCCACGTTCTTCCTCGGGAGAGCAGTACTTC.

The chain recombines TRBV20-1 with TRBJ2-5, with 10 bases matching TRBD2. This CDR3 is built from 13 residues. After removal of 5 bases from V and 5 bases from J, the junction contained 5 bases not matched to a gene. CDR1 is DFQATT, CDR2 SNEGSKA, per germline (reference sequence). CDR3 in DNA: TGCAGTGCTGATAGCGGGGGGAGGGAGACCCAGTACTTC. Its protein is CSADSGGRETQYF.

This clonotype turned up a few times. The chain couples TRBV12-3 or TRBV12-4 to TRBJ2-1; 13 positions agree with TRBD2. The CDR3 spans 18 residues. V shed 6 bases and J 0 bases; nucleotides not matched to a gene: 8. The CDR3 here is CASRTGTSGIYSYNEQFF. The CDR3 bases are TGTGCCAGCAGAACCGGGACTAGCGGGATTTACTCCTACAATGAGCAGTTCTTC.

There are a few counts of this clonotype. The chain employs TRBV6-2 or TRBV6-3 and TRBJ2-1, with 8 bases aligning to TRBD2. Germline V gene lookup returns CDR1 MNHEY and CDR2 SVGEGT. Losses at the gene ends were 5 bases for V and 9 bases for J; bases not matched to a gene: 6. The CDR3 spans 13 residues. CDR3 bases: TGTGCCAGCAGTGGGACTAGTTTTGGTGAGCAGTTCTTC. Its protein is CASSGTSFGEQFF.